By frequency in the sample, the clone carrying this T cell receptor (beta chain) is large (0.1 to 1%). Germline lookup yields CDR1 MNHEY and CDR2 SVGAGI. CDR3 size: 15 residues. The data were obtained in a study of CD4 and CD8 cells across lung adenocarcinoma regions. MiXCR, applied by TCRdb to the PCR reads, yields one record per CDR3 protein. The top ten clones hold roughly 16% of a sample with approximately 4,900 distinct CDR3 sequences, roughly 60% of them seen once. Sample: CD4+ T cells from the center of a lung tumor. This clonotype originated in a male donor with lung adenocarcinoma. The CD4 and CD8 labels of this study may be unreliable. The chain is built from TRBV6-5 and TRBJ2-1; D perhaps matches TRBD2 (6 bases). Judging by the DNA end, TRBJ2-5 fits better; the J call may be wrong. The CDR3 spells CASSYYGGGQETQYF. CDR3 bases: TGTGCCAGCAGTTACTACGGGGGTGGACAAGAGACCCAGTACTTC.